This T cell receptor beta chain is drawn from a study of shared clonotypes between healthy human individuals. Study-wide results and limits: Sorted-subset samples were not fully sequenced, rarefaction indicated. Clonotypes that were shared across four donors made up roughly 5.2% of naive CD4 clonotypes. Sampling covered nothing but blood. Tissue TCR repertoires likely differ from those found in blood.

It was CD45RO-negative cells, positively selected for CCR7, that made up naive CD8 cells, with terminally differentiated effector memory CD45RA+ cells excluded. Every contributor of samples was a Caucasian grown-up residing in Nashville, Tennessee. In the case of this clone: Its specificity is unknown.

The data were produced by immunoSEQ multiplex PCR, yet TCRdb's version contains in-frame clones alone and is incomplete. Here the sample spans millions of clones, about 92% being singletons. The V gene lost 5 bases and the J gene lost 7 bases, with 14 bases spanning the gap. Germline lookup yields CDR1 SGHVS and CDR2 FQNEAQ. The CDR3 extends over 13 amino acids. The chain is built from TRBV7-8 and TRBJ1-1; D is undetermined. Sequences were obtained from naive CD8+ T cells from PBMCs. This sequence was found in a young man in good health. Some clones in this sample may be carry-over from other donors' samples. CDR3 sequence (DNA): TGTGCCAGCAGCCCCCTATTGCAGTTTGAAGCTTTCTTT. This sequence encodes CASSPLLQFEAFF.